These T cell receptor beta chains were read from a single sample in a study of cytomegalovirus exposure and HLA in healthy donors. Data came from immunoSEQ multiplex PCR; TCRdb stores just in-frame clones and leaves some out. The sample shows 95,000 to 150,000 clones, around 80% of them seen only once. Sequencing was done on a sample of PBMCs. The source of these receptors is a woman aged 50 to 65 in good health and CMV-seropositive. The CDR3 runs from the conserved cysteine through the conserved F or W. Each record gives: V gene, D gene, clone size, J gene, CDR3 protein, CDR3 DNA. A D gene is named only where the DNA matches it firmly. Part of the rows lack a size; the others show once, few, many or a class for expanded clones.

V gene: TRBV5-1; D gene: TRBD1; clone size: NA; J gene: TRBJ2-1; CDR3 protein: CASSLGQGGFDEQFF; CDR3 DNA: TGCGCCAGCAGCTTGGGACAGGGGGGCTTCGATGAGCAGTTCTTC
V gene: TRBV5-1; D gene: TRBD2; clone size: once; J gene: TRBJ2-1; CDR3 protein: CASGRGTSGNNEQFF; CDR3 DNA: TGCGCCAGCGGCAGGGGGACTAGCGGGAACAATGAGCAGTTCTTC
V gene: TRBV19; D gene: TRBD1; clone size: NA; J gene: TRBJ1-2; CDR3 protein: CASSIPTTGIYGYTF; CDR3 DNA: TGTGCCAGTAGTATCCCAACGACAGGGATCTATGGCTACACCTTC
V gene: TRBV18; D gene: TRBD1; clone size: NA; J gene: TRBJ2-5; CDR3 protein: CASSRDRQETQYF; CDR3 DNA: TGTGCCAGCTCACGGGACAGACAAGAGACCCAGTACTTC
V gene: TRBV27; D gene: TRBD2; clone size: NA; J gene: TRBJ2-2; CDR3 protein: CASSPGLAGGGFTGELFF; CDR3 DNA: TGTGCCAGCAGTCCAGGACTAGCGGGGGGGGGATTCACCGGGGAGCTGTTTTTT
V gene: TRBV4-1; D gene: TRBD1; clone size: NA; J gene: TRBJ2-7; CDR3 protein: CASSPRDRGREQYF; CDR3 DNA: TGCGCCAGCAGCCCCCGGGACAGGGGGCGTGAGCAGTACTTC
V gene: TRBV5-8; D gene: NA; clone size: NA; J gene: TRBJ2-7; CDR3 protein: CASSLPTLGSYEQYF; CDR3 DNA: TGTGCCAGCAGCTTACCTACTCTAGGATCCTACGAGCAGTACTTC
V gene: TRBV27; D gene: NA; clone size: NA; J gene: TRBJ2-7; CDR3 protein: CASGVRGISYEQYF; CDR3 DNA: TGTGCCAGCGGGGTCCGGGGTATTTCCTACGAGCAGTACTTC
V gene: TRBV5-1; D gene: TRBD2; clone size: NA; J gene: TRBJ2-3; CDR3 protein: CASSLGRVGRGVTDTQYF; CDR3 DNA: TGCGCCAGCAGCTTGGGCAGGGTCGGGCGGGGGGTCACAGATACGCAGTATTTT
V gene: TRBV5-1; D gene: NA; clone size: once; J gene: TRBJ2-2; CDR3 protein: CASSEGGLRTGELFF; CDR3 DNA: TGCGCCAGCAGCGAGGGCGGCCTTCGAACCGGGGAGCTGTTTTTT
V gene: TRBV18; D gene: TRBD1; clone size: once; J gene: TRBJ2-7; CDR3 protein: CASSPGTGGYEQYF; CDR3 DNA: TGTGCCAGCTCACCGGGGACAGGAGGCTACGAGCAGTACTTC
V gene: TRBV6-1; D gene: NA; clone size: few; J gene: TRBJ1-1; CDR3 protein: CASSPAGGETEAFF; CDR3 DNA: TGTGCCAGCAGCCCAGCGGGGGGTGAAACTGAAGCTTTCTTT
V gene: TRBV18; D gene: NA; clone size: NA; J gene: TRBJ1-1; CDR3 protein: CASSTFTGFMNTEAFF; CDR3 DNA: TGTGCCAGCTCAACGTTTACAGGGTTTATGAACACTGAAGCTTTCTTT
V gene: TRBV27; D gene: TRBD1; clone size: NA; J gene: TRBJ1-2; CDR3 protein: CASRGDRGNYGYTF; CDR3 DNA: TGTGCCAGCAGGGGGGACAGGGGTAACTATGGCTACACCTTC
V gene: TRBV6-1; D gene: TRBD1; clone size: few; J gene: TRBJ1-2; CDR3 protein: CASSERQGGPYGGYGYTF; CDR3 DNA: TGTGCCAGCAGTGAGAGACAGGGGGGGCCTTATGGGGGCTATGGCTACACCTTC
V gene: TRBV29-1; D gene: NA; clone size: few; J gene: TRBJ2-1; CDR3 protein: CSVAGGSLSEQFF; CDR3 DNA: TGCAGCGTTGCGGGGGGCAGTTTAAGTGAGCAGTTCTTC
V gene: TRBV2; D gene: NA; clone size: NA; J gene: TRBJ1-5; CDR3 protein: CASSESGIGVSNQPQHF; CDR3 DNA: TGTGCCAGCAGTGAATCAGGGATCGGCGTCAGCAATCAGCCCCAGCATTTT
V gene: TRBV5-6; D gene: NA; clone size: NA; J gene: TRBJ1-6; CDR3 protein: CASTGGDGRNSPLHF; CDR3 DNA: TGTGCCAGTACCGGGGGGGACGGAAGAAATTCACCCCTCCACTTT
V gene: TRBV27; D gene: TRBD2; clone size: NA; J gene: TRBJ2-4; CDR3 protein: CASTSPGLGGNIQYF; CDR3 DNA: TGTGCCAGCACCTCCCCGGGTCTGGGGGGGAACATTCAGTACTTC
V gene: TRBV27; D gene: NA; clone size: NA; J gene: TRBJ2-7; CDR3 protein: CASSFGEGGLHEQYF; CDR3 DNA: TGTGCCAGCAGTTTTGGGGAGGGGGGGCTCCACGAGCAGTACTTC